Listed below are T cell receptor beta chains from one sample, sequenced in a study of T cells expressing NK-cell markers. TCRdb re-called the 5' RACE reads and catalogs CDR3 proteins one per entry, DNA excluded. Here the sample table reports thousands of distinct CDR3 sequences. Sequencing input: blood T cells: a sorted CD56 or NKG2C T cell subset, CD4+ or CD8+ T cells, or bulk PBMC T cells (not recorded which). The receptors originated from a man aged 18-70 years in good health. Each CDR3 is given with its conserved first and last residue.

J gene: TRBJ2-7
V gene: TRBV20-1
CDR3 protein: CSPLRGLASYEQYF

J gene: TRBJ2-3
V gene: TRBV10-3
CDR3 protein: CAMPPGQSTDTQYF

J gene: TRBJ2-2
V gene: TRBV10-3
CDR3 protein: CAISQRGISEVNTGELFF

J gene: TRBJ2-1
V gene: TRBV7-2
CDR3 protein: CASSTTKTGNEQFF

J gene: TRBJ1-5
V gene: TRBV7-9
CDR3 protein: CASSQGTGNQPQHF

J gene: TRBJ2-7
V gene: TRBV11-2
CDR3 protein: CASSLDDSYEQYF

J gene: TRBJ2-3
V gene: TRBV5-1
CDR3 protein: CASSSTNTDTQYF

J gene: TRBJ2-1
V gene: TRBV4-1
CDR3 protein: CASSQDRTSGSSYNEQFF

J gene: TRBJ2-2
V gene: TRBV18
CDR3 protein: CASSPSTRYTGELFF

J gene: TRBJ1-1
V gene: TRBV25-1
CDR3 protein: CASSEGDGKAFF

J gene: TRBJ2-6
V gene: TRBV19
CDR3 protein: CASKRVTGANVLTF

J gene: TRBJ1-1
V gene: TRBV7-8
CDR3 protein: CASSYIRGQTEAFF

J gene: TRBJ2-4
V gene: TRBV28
CDR3 protein: CASSFWGRGGIQYF

J gene: TRBJ2-2
V gene: TRBV5-1
CDR3 protein: CASSLAGVTRSWELFF

J gene: TRBJ2-7
V gene: TRBV20-1
CDR3 protein: CSASPLTSGTVYEQYF

J gene: TRBJ2-1
V gene: TRBV20-1
CDR3 protein: CSARDGTGRQRYLRDEQFF

J gene: TRBJ2-7
V gene: TRBV6-2/TRBV6-3
CDR3 protein: CASSPGPHEQYF

J gene: TRBJ2-7
V gene: TRBV4-2
CDR3 protein: CASSQDGDSYEQYF

J gene: TRBJ2-2
V gene: TRBV5-1
CDR3 protein: CASSSSGGTVNTGELFF

J gene: TRBJ2-3
V gene: TRBV4-3
CDR3 protein: CASSQDLAGGADTQYF

J gene: TRBJ2-2
V gene: TRBV20-1
CDR3 protein: CSARDITGDNTGELFF

J gene: TRBJ2-7
V gene: TRBV20-1
CDR3 protein: CSAPGQMNTYEQYF

J gene: TRBJ2-3
V gene: TRBV6-6
CDR3 protein: CASSYAGSADTQYF

J gene: TRBJ1-2
V gene: TRBV20-1
CDR3 protein: CSARVWDSNYGYTF

J gene: TRBJ2-1
V gene: TRBV7-2
CDR3 protein: CASTGGGGGENEQFF

J gene: TRBJ1-4
V gene: TRBV9
CDR3 protein: CASSVQGTENEKLFF

J gene: TRBJ2-2
V gene: TRBV18
CDR3 protein: CASSPLRATNTGELFF

J gene: TRBJ2-7
V gene: TRBV6-1
CDR3 protein: CASESGTSGSSYEQYF

J gene: TRBJ1-5
V gene: TRBV10-3
CDR3 protein: CAISEGDLQRGGNQPQHF

J gene: TRBJ1-6
V gene: TRBV6-1
CDR3 protein: CAINHDNSPLHF

J gene: TRBJ2-2
V gene: TRBV7-8
CDR3 protein: CASSQLVGGESGELFF

J gene: TRBJ2-5
V gene: TRBV4-1
CDR3 protein: CASSQLILQTQYF

J gene: TRBJ2-6
V gene: TRBV6-1
CDR3 protein: CASRGPGANVLTF

J gene: TRBJ2-3
V gene: TRBV7-8
CDR3 protein: CASSLEAAVTDTQYF

J gene: TRBJ1-2
V gene: TRBV9
CDR3 protein: CASSAKGGYTF

J gene: TRBJ2-7
V gene: TRBV10-3
CDR3 protein: CAISNGAGEYEQYF

J gene: TRBJ2-5
V gene: TRBV6-2/TRBV6-3
CDR3 protein: CASSYSISPGETQYF

J gene: TRBJ2-1
V gene: TRBV11-2
CDR3 protein: CASSDLNNEQFF

J gene: TRBJ2-4
V gene: TRBV14
CDR3 protein: CASSQDLVAIQYF

J gene: TRBJ1-3
V gene: TRBV13
CDR3 protein: CASSLGLAGGNTIYF

J gene: TRBJ2-2
V gene: TRBV3-1
CDR3 protein: CASSQVTGATGELFF

J gene: TRBJ2-5
V gene: TRBV4-1
CDR3 protein: CASSQGRGRRETQYF

J gene: TRBJ2-1
V gene: TRBV20-1
CDR3 protein: CSALATALGTLEQFF

J gene: TRBJ2-2
V gene: TRBV28
CDR3 protein: CASSPPPSANTGELFF

J gene: TRBJ2-1
V gene: TRBV5-1
CDR3 protein: CASSPRQGYSYNEQFF

J gene: TRBJ2-7
V gene: TRBV15
CDR3 protein: CATSREGGPFEQYF

J gene: TRBJ2-7
V gene: TRBV2
CDR3 protein: CASRGPSGGHEQYF

J gene: TRBJ1-2
V gene: TRBV18
CDR3 protein: CASSPRQAGYGYTF

J gene: TRBJ2-1
V gene: TRBV3-1
CDR3 protein: CASSQSAYRVSYNEQFF

J gene: TRBJ2-7
V gene: TRBV4-2
CDR3 protein: CASSQQGVASEQYF

J gene: TRBJ1-1
V gene: TRBV4-3
CDR3 protein: CASSQKGQGFTEAFF

J gene: TRBJ1-1
V gene: TRBV4-1
CDR3 protein: CASSQGDRYTEAFF

J gene: TRBJ2-7
V gene: TRBV28
CDR3 protein: CASSSRYEQYF

J gene: TRBJ2-7
V gene: TRBV27
CDR3 protein: CASSLTGTSGYEQYF

J gene: TRBJ2-7
V gene: TRBV12-3/TRBV12-4
CDR3 protein: CASSPGSGGYGEQYF

J gene: TRBJ2-5
V gene: TRBV12-3/TRBV12-4
CDR3 protein: CASTDGQGGQETQYF

J gene: TRBJ2-1
V gene: TRBV25-1
CDR3 protein: CASSKREGRNNEQFF

J gene: TRBJ1-1
V gene: TRBV6-5
CDR3 protein: CASSYIRGHAMNTEAFF

J gene: TRBJ2-2
V gene: TRBV5-6
CDR3 protein: CASSAEGRRRANTGELFF